This T cell receptor (beta chain) was observed in a study of STAT5B mutations in CD4+ large granular lymphocyte leukemia. Study results and limitations: Higher CD4+ than CD8+ T-LGLL clonality might reflect small sample size. Main leukemic clonotypes were patient-specific, but 20% to 25% appeared at low frequency elsewhere. 8/27 top patient clones versus 2/35 control clones were TRBV06-family.

Unmatched junction bases numbered 6, after V lost 6 bases and J lost 0 bases. The germline gives CDR1 SNHLY, CDR2 FYNNEI. This CDR3 is built from 16 residues. With regard to this clone: What it recognizes is unknown.

Using immunoSEQ multiplex PCR, the repertoire was profiled, and TCRdb retains in-frame clones only, with some absent. The sample yields roughly 41,000 clones, approximately 72% seen once. The sequence derives from a human donor in good health. The V and J genes are TRBV2 and TRBJ2-1; 9 bases agree with TRBD1. Input material: CD4+ T cells from blood buffy coats. DNA of the CDR3: TGTGCCAGCAGGCCCGGGACAGGGAGCTCCTACAATGAGCAGTTCTTC. The encoded protein is CASRPGTGSSYNEQFF.